Listed below are T cell receptor beta chains from one sample, sequenced in a study of T cell repertoires in cytomegalovirus infection. TCRdb processed the reads anew with MiXCR; each CDR3 protein has one entry. The table has tens of thousands of distinct CDR3 sequences, under 5% seen once; the top ten hold around a fifth. The sample consisted of PBMCs. The receptors derive from a human donor in good health (CMV status not recorded). Some clones in this sample may be carry-over from other donors' samples. Both conserved end residues are part of each CDR3.

v_gene: TRBV6-5; j_gene: TRBJ2-3; CDR3aa: CASRVLAGGPTDTQYF
v_gene: TRBV6-6; j_gene: TRBJ2-3; CDR3aa: CASSQPLGGKDTQYF
v_gene: TRBV2; j_gene: TRBJ2-7; CDR3aa: CASSDGEQYF
v_gene: TRBV28; j_gene: TRBJ2-7; CDR3aa: CASSGWGNGPYEQYF
v_gene: TRBV4-3; j_gene: TRBJ1-4; CDR3aa: CASSQEARRDEKLFF
v_gene: TRBV7-2; j_gene: TRBJ2-7; CDR3aa: CASGPGPGHPHEQYF
v_gene: TRBV7-2; j_gene: TRBJ2-3; CDR3aa: CASSVSGGGADTQYF
v_gene: TRBV6-5; j_gene: TRBJ2-7; CDR3aa: CASTSWTYEQYF
v_gene: TRBV10-3; j_gene: TRBJ1-6; CDR3aa: CAISQGVQNSPLHF
v_gene: TRBV10-3; j_gene: TRBJ2-1; CDR3aa: CAISGVPGQGNNEQFF
v_gene: TRBV7-3; j_gene: TRBJ2-7; CDR3aa: CASTSHRGGGPIPYEQYF
v_gene: TRBV5-3; j_gene: TRBJ2-3; CDR3aa: CASSWSSTDTQYF
v_gene: TRBV7-6; j_gene: TRBJ2-7; CDR3aa: CASSKPGVDEQYF
v_gene: TRBV29-1; j_gene: TRBJ2-7; CDR3aa: CSVDGGGHEQYF
v_gene: TRBV2; j_gene: TRBJ1-4; CDR3aa: CASSEGRGGAEKLFF
v_gene: TRBV14; j_gene: TRBJ2-1; CDR3aa: CASSDELYNEQFF
v_gene: TRBV7-2; j_gene: TRBJ2-7; CDR3aa: CASSTQGLAGEEQYF
v_gene: TRBV7-2; j_gene: TRBJ2-7; CDR3aa: CASSLDRSYGEQYF
v_gene: TRBV7-2; j_gene: TRBJ2-5; CDR3aa: CASSLVSKPEGTQYF
v_gene: TRBV7-2; j_gene: TRBJ2-1; CDR3aa: CASSLAITNNEQFF
v_gene: TRBV19; j_gene: TRBJ1-5; CDR3aa: CASQGWELQPQHF
v_gene: TRBV20-1; j_gene: TRBJ2-5; CDR3aa: CSARDRVTGKETQYF
v_gene: TRBV10-3; j_gene: TRBJ2-1; CDR3aa: CAIGPSGKGNEQFF
v_gene: TRBV7-2; j_gene: TRBJ2-3; CDR3aa: CASSLRTSGRGLPSTDTQYF
v_gene: TRBV7-9; j_gene: TRBJ2-5; CDR3aa: CASSLGFPDSYQETQYF
v_gene: TRBV7-8; j_gene: TRBJ2-3; CDR3aa: CASSLRTGGPHPQYF
v_gene: TRBV4-1; j_gene: TRBJ2-1; CDR3aa: CASSPGLAGGPSYNEQFF
v_gene: TRBV7-8; j_gene: TRBJ2-1; CDR3aa: CASSLFPGSYNEQFF
v_gene: TRBV7-2; j_gene: TRBJ2-7; CDR3aa: CASRPGTSGIQQYF
v_gene: TRBV7-2; j_gene: TRBJ2-2; CDR3aa: CASSSKMNTGELFF
v_gene: TRBV5-5; j_gene: TRBJ2-1; CDR3aa: CASSLLRDRATEQFF
v_gene: TRBV28; j_gene: TRBJ1-6; CDR3aa: CASNWDRAGSPLHF
v_gene: TRBV29-1; j_gene: TRBJ2-5; CDR3aa: CSGWRGAKETQYF
v_gene: TRBV25-1; j_gene: TRBJ1-2; CDR3aa: CASSESGNGYTF
v_gene: TRBV6-8; j_gene: TRBJ1-5; CDR3aa: CASRPPGQGNQPQHF
v_gene: TRBV7-2; j_gene: TRBJ2-5; CDR3aa: CASSQGGGQWETQYF
v_gene: TRBV7-8; j_gene: TRBJ1-2; CDR3aa: CASSTQAGYGYTF
v_gene: TRBV20-1; j_gene: TRBJ2-1; CDR3aa: CSARGDSGRSNEQFF
v_gene: TRBV20-1; j_gene: TRBJ1-1; CDR3aa: CSASKPGLMNTEAFF
v_gene: TRBV7-6; j_gene: TRBJ1-1; CDR3aa: CASSFDPRTGYTEAFF
v_gene: TRBV20-1; j_gene: TRBJ2-7; CDR3aa: CSAIGTSGRAYEQYF
v_gene: TRBV7-3; j_gene: TRBJ2-5; CDR3aa: CASSLTGGGRGETQYF
v_gene: TRBV7-2; j_gene: TRBJ1-5; CDR3aa: CASSLTGSNQPQHF
v_gene: TRBV7-2; j_gene: TRBJ1-2; CDR3aa: CASSPYTGTAYGYTF
v_gene: TRBV29-1; j_gene: TRBJ2-1; CDR3aa: CSVLGPTVNEQFF
v_gene: TRBV7-2; j_gene: TRBJ1-4; CDR3aa: CASSLGRSTTNEKLFF
v_gene: TRBV7-2; j_gene: TRBJ1-1; CDR3aa: CASSPRQGRNTEAFF